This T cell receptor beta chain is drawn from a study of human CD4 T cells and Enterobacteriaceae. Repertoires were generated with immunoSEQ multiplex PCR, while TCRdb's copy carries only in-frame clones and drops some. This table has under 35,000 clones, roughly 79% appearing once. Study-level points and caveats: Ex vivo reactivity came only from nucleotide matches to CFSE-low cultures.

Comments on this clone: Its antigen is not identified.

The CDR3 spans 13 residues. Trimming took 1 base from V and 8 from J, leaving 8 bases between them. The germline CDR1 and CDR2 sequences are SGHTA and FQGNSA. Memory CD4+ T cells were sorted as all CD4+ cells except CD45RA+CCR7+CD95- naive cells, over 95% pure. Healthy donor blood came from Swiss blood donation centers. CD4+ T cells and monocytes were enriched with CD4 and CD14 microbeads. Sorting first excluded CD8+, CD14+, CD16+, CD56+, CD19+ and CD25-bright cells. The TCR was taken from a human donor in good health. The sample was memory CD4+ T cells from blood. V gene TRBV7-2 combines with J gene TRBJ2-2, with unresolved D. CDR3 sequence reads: CASSLVMQGELFF. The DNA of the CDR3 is TGTGCCAGCAGCTTAGTGATGCAAGGGGAGCTGTTTTTT.